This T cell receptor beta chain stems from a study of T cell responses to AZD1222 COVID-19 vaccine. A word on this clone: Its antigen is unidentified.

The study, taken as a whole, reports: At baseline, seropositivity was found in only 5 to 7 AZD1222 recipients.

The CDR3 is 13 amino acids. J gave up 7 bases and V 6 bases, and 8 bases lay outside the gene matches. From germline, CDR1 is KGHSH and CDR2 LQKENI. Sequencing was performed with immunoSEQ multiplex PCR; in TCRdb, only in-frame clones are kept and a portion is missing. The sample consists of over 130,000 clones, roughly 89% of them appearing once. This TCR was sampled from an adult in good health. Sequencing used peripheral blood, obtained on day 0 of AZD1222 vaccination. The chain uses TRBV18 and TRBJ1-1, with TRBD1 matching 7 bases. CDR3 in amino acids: CASSLGTENEAFF. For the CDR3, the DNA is TGTGCCAGCTCGCTCGGGACAGAAAATGAAGCTTTCTTT.